One T cell receptor beta chain is described in this entry. The antigen remains undetermined. The study reverse transcribed the entire isolated RNA, so it sequenced expressed TCRB transcripts. Assay: immunoSEQ multiplex PCR; the TCRdb copy retains only in-frame clones and omits some. The sample consists of 100,000 to 150,000 clones, 17% of them appearing once. This specimen belongs to a study of beta chain features in type 1 diabetes. Study information: There was similarity between patients and healthy donors in age, gender and cell yields.

Trimming shortened V by 0 bases and J by 1 base, and 6 bases separated the two germline ends. Germline CDR1 reads SGHRS; CDR2 reads YFSETQ. The CDR3 spans 14 residues. Points from the study as a whole: There was a moderate but significant shortening of TCRB CDR3s in all four CD4+ subsets of Type 1 diabetes patients. When VDJ junctions were examined, type 1 diabetes patients showed fewer insertions and more deletions. Any HLA-type effect on TCRB rearrangement remained unresolved here.

The chain uses TRBV5-1 and TRBJ2-3; possible D gene TRBD1, 6 bases. The TCR was taken from a man aged 18 to 29 with type 1 diabetes. The sample was central memory CD4+ T cells from blood. The CDR3 sequence is CASSLDRGTDTQYF. The CDR3 DNA reads TGCGCCAGCAGCTTGGACAGGGGCACAGATACGCAGTATTTT.